This T cell receptor (beta chain) was retrieved from a study of Tregs in tolerant kidney transplant recipients. Points from the study as a whole: This study did not directly address biological reproducibility. Tolerant patients' donor-specific Tregs expanded beyond overall Tregs, suggesting antigen-driven growth. Activated donor B cell expansion appeared to reveal the most relevant donor-specific TCRbeta repertoire.

Recipients received nonmyeloablative bone marrow transplants from related graft donors, with transient mixed chimerism. Unstimulated Tregs (CD4+CD25+CD127-) and CD4+CD25- non-Tregs were sorted from PBMCs. The CDR3 has 15 residues. V lost 4 bases, J lost 0 bases, and 11 bases lay in between. Germline CDR1 SEHNR, CDR2 FQNEAQ (reference sequence). For this clone: Its antigen is as yet unknown.

Using immunoSEQ multiplex PCR, the repertoire was profiled, and TCRdb retains in-frame clones only, with some absent. The sample includes roughly 86,000 clones, roughly 93% of them seen just once. This specimen consisted of CD4+ T cells from blood (PBMCs), obtained 12 months after the transplant. V is TRBV7-9 and J is TRBJ2-3; perhaps TRBD2 as D (5 bases). The source is a human patient who received a combined kidney and bone marrow transplant. Some T cells may be graft donor cells. The CDR3 sequence is CASSSHGKSTDTQYF. In DNA, the CDR3 is TGTGCCAGCAGCTCACACGGGAAAAGCACAGATACGCAGTATTTT.